This record covers a single T cell receptor (beta chain). These data come from a study of blood T cell repertoires in COVID-19. Overall study context: The United States, Italy and Spain supplied acute and convalescent COVID-19 samples. The cDNA or gDNA used as material had been derived from T cells, B-cell-depleted T cells, or PBMCs.

Trimming took off 5 bases at V and 3 bases at J, with 8 bases between the two ends. CDR3 length: 13 amino acids. Germline V gene data show CDR1 as KGHDR and CDR2 as SFDVKD. Authors' methods: From reference gene primer amplification, estimates of nucleated cell counts were derived. Sequencing used immunoSEQ multiplex PCR; TCRdb keeps in-frame clones, though not all of them. V, J and clone size are taken as reported in that table, and D and trimming were inferred from the DNA itself. Among tens of thousands of clones listed, roughly 84% were seen once. This receptor was taken from a man aged 55 to 70 with active COVID-19. The sequencing input was peripheral blood. The chain links TRBV24-1 to TRBJ2-3; no reliable D call. CDR3 loop: CATSARRTDTQYF. The CDR3 DNA reads as TGTGCCACCAGTGCAAGGAGAACAGATACGCAGTATTTT.